Following are 19 T cell receptor beta chains from one sample sequenced in a study of long-term antiretroviral therapy in people with HIV. Assay version v3.0 of immunoSEQ was used, and it was run at survey level. Using immunoSEQ multiplex PCR, the repertoire was profiled, and TCRdb retains in-frame clones only, with some absent. The sample contains about 7,600 clones, approximately 70% of which appear only once. Sequenced material: unsorted PBMCs, taken 0.2 years after starting antiretroviral therapy. Receptors were obtained from a man aged 35-49 years with HIV.

This chain connects TRBV9 to TRBJ1-1; D remains ambiguous. Germline V gene data show CDR1 as SGDLS and CDR2 as YYNGEE. The V end lost 3 bases, the J end lost 7 bases, and 10 bases lay between the germline ends. The CDR3 contains 12 residues. The DNA for the CDR3 is TGTGCCAGCAGCGGACCAGCAAATGAAGCTTTCTTT. This codes for CASSGPANEAFF.

The chain combines TRBV6-6 with TRBJ1-2; 9 nucleotides agree with TRBD1. V was clipped by 7 bases and J by 7 bases; unmatched bases: 4. From germline, CDR1 is MNHNY and CDR2 SVGAGI (reference sequence). The length of the CDR3 is 12 residues. The CDR3: CASTPDRGGYTF. In DNA, the CDR3 is TGTGCCAGCACCCCGGACAGGGGTGGCTACACCTTC.

The rearrangement links TRBV6-1 to TRBJ2-2, with TRBD1 matching over 7 bases. The germline V gene encodes CDR1 MNHNS and CDR2 SASEGT. The CDR3 contains 15 residues. J gave up 3 bases and V 6 bases, and 7 bases lay outside the gene matches. CDR3 sequence reads: CASRKTGIYTGELFF. Here the CDR3 DNA reads TGTGCCAGCAGGAAGACAGGGATATACACCGGGGAGCTGTTTTTT.

J is TRBJ1-1 and V is TRBV18; TRBD1 might be the D (6 bases). Trimming pared 1 base from V and 4 bases from J, leaving 7 bases between. Per the germline V gene, CDR1 is KGHSH and CDR2 is LQKENI. The CDR3 has 13 residues. Here the CDR3 DNA reads TGTGCCAGCTCACCACAGGGGGGCACTGAAGCTTTCTTT. As protein: CASSPQGGTEAFF.

The CDR3 DNA reads as TGTGCCAGCAGCGAAGGGGGCGCGTGGCCTGGTGAAGCTTTCTTT. Its protein is CASSEGGAWPGEAFF. V gene TRBV9 combines with J gene TRBJ1-1; 7 positions match TRBD1. V lost 3 bases to trimming and J lost 7 bases; unmatched junction nucleotides: 12. This CDR3 is 15 amino acids long. Germline V gene lookup returns CDR1 SGDLS and CDR2 YYNGEE.

V is TRBV28 and J is TRBJ1-5; D unresolved. This CDR3 is 15 amino acids long. From germline, CDR1 is MDHEN and CDR2 SYDVKM. Trimming took off 2 bases at V and 2 bases at J, with 10 bases between the two ends. The CDR3 sequence: CASSLLGPGNQPQHF. Here the CDR3 DNA reads TGTGCCAGCAGTTTACTTGGGCCAGGCAATCAGCCCCAGCATTTT.

This clone came up a few times. This chain links TRBV7-9 with TRBJ1-2; D not resolved. With 5 bases removed from V and 4 bases from J, the gap between germline ends came to 8 bases. CDR1 SEHNR and CDR2 FQNEAQ come from the germline V gene (reference sequence). The CDR3 contains 12 residues. The DNA of the CDR3 is TGTGCCAGCAGCCCGGACGCCTATGGCTACACCTTC. This translates into CASSPDAYGYTF.

The rearrangement links TRBV4-2 to TRBJ1-5; a weak D match, TRBD1 (5 bases). Trimming took 0 bases from V and 7 from J, leaving 13 bases between them. CDR1 and CDR2 from the germline V gene are LGHNA and YNFKEQ. There are 15 residues in the CDR3. CDR3 bases: TGTGCCAGCAGCCAAGATGGGGCAGGGAGACAGCCCCAGCATTTT. It encodes CASSQDGAGRQPQHF.

This clone was counted a few times. The rearrangement joins TRBV9 to TRBJ2-2; D is unresolved. The germline CDR1 and CDR2 sequences are SGDLS and YYNGEE. The CDR3 has 14 amino acids. The V end lost 4 bases, the J end lost 1 base, and 8 bases lay between the germline ends. CDR3 region: CASSSPQNTGELFF. CDR3 coding DNA: TGTGCCAGCAGCTCCCCTCAGAACACCGGGGAGCTGTTTTTT.

As to this clone: Additional DNA sequences in this sample encode the identical CDR3. The CDR3: CASSQVSGAPYEQYF. DNA for the CDR3: TGCGCCAGCAGCCAAGTGAGCGGGGCACCCTACGAGCAGTACTTC. This chain uses TRBV4-1 with TRBJ2-7; 7 bases map to TRBD2. Trimming took 1 base from V and 2 from J; bases not matched to a gene: 5. The CDR3 sequence is 15 residues long. Per germline, CDR1 MGHRA and CDR2 YSYEKL.

V and J are TRBV11-2 and TRBJ2-4; D perhaps matches TRBD1 (6 bases). V gave up 1 base and J gave up 3 bases, with 16 bases separating them. Germline V gene lookup returns CDR1 SGHAT and CDR2 FQNNGV. The CDR3 extends over 17 amino acids. Here the CDR3 reads CASSLGGGGALKNIQYF. The CDR3 DNA follows: TGTGCCAGCAGCTTAGGGGGTGGGGGCGCTCTCAAAAACATTCAGTACTTC.

The V and J genes are TRBV7-9 and TRBJ2-7; perhaps D is TRBD1 or TRBD2 (6 bases each). Trimming cost V 5 bases and J 4 bases, with 18 bases left between them. Germline assignment: CDR1 SEHNR and CDR2 FQNEAQ (reference sequence). This CDR3 has 15 residues. The CDR3 spells CASSLPGASSYEQYF. The CDR3 nucleotides are TGTGCCAGCAGCCTTCCGGGGGCCTCTAGTTACGAGCAGTACTTC.

This clone was seen just once. The rearrangement joins TRBV15 to TRBJ2-1; D remains unclear. CDR1 is LNHNV and CDR2 is YYDKDF in the germline V gene (reference sequence). The CDR3 is made up of 15 amino acids. The V end lost 0 bases, the J end lost 5 bases, and 11 bases lay between the germline ends. This CDR3 reads CATSRDQDGHNEQFF. CDR3 DNA sequence: TGTGCCACCAGCAGAGATCAAGACGGCCACAATGAGCAGTTCTTC.

This chain links TRBV4-1 with TRBJ1-1; possible D gene TRBD1, 6 bases. The V gene's germline CDR1 is MGHRA and CDR2 YSYEKL. Trimming removed 5 bases from V and 3 bases from J, with 13 bases in between. The CDR3 runs to 14 residues. CDR3 residues: CASSWSTGDTEAFF. The CDR3 DNA reads TGCGCCAGCAGCTGGTCGACAGGCGACACTGAAGCTTTCTTT.

This clone was detected only once. The chain has TRBV21-1 and TRBJ1-5; TRBD1 is the table's D call, not checked against the DNA. TRBV21-1 is flagged as a pseudogene. CDR3 length equals 18 residues. CDR3 DNA sequence: TGTGCCAGCAGCAAAGCCCGACGGGAGGACAGGGCGGGTCAGCCCCAGCATTTT. This codes for CASSKARREDRAGQPQHF.

This chain connects TRBV9 to TRBJ1-2; D remains ambiguous. V gave up 2 bases and J gave up 4 bases, with 18 bases separating them. The CDR3 consists of 16 residues. Germline V gene lookup returns CDR1 SGDLS and CDR2 YYNGEE. For the CDR3, the DNA is TGTGCCAGCAGCGTCGGACCCGCGCCCTTTGGCTATGGCTACACCTTC. Translation: CASSVGPAPFGYGYTF.

The chain links TRBV4-1 to TRBJ1-1; D possibly corresponds to TRBD1 (5 bases). Per the germline V gene, CDR1 is MGHRA and CDR2 is YSYEKL. The CDR3 has 15 residues. V lost 5 bases and J 3 bases, leaving 16 bases between the germline ends. The CDR3 loop reads CASSKGVLRDTEAFF. CDR3 nucleotides: TGCGCCAGCAGCAAAGGGGTCCTGAGGGACACTGAAGCTTTCTTT.

The chain has TRBV6-6 and TRBJ2-7; D is unresolved. Germline V gives CDR1 MNHNY, CDR2 SVGAGI (reference sequence). Trimming took 6 bases from V and 2 from J, leaving 14 bases between them. This CDR3 has 14 residues. The CDR3 sequence: CASRSGPPTYEQYF. CDR3 DNA: TGTGCCAGCAGGTCCGGGCCCCCCACCTACGAGCAGTACTTC.

The chain is built from TRBV18 and TRBJ2-7; TRBD1 matches at 10 bases. The CDR3 consists of 14 residues. Germline V gene lookup returns CDR1 KGHSH and CDR2 LQKENI. With V trimmed by 6 bases and J by 4 bases, 6 bases remained unmatched. The CDR3: CASSPDRGSYEQYF. CDR3 nucleotide sequence: TGTGCCAGCTCCCCGGACAGGGGGTCGTACGAGCAGTACTTC.